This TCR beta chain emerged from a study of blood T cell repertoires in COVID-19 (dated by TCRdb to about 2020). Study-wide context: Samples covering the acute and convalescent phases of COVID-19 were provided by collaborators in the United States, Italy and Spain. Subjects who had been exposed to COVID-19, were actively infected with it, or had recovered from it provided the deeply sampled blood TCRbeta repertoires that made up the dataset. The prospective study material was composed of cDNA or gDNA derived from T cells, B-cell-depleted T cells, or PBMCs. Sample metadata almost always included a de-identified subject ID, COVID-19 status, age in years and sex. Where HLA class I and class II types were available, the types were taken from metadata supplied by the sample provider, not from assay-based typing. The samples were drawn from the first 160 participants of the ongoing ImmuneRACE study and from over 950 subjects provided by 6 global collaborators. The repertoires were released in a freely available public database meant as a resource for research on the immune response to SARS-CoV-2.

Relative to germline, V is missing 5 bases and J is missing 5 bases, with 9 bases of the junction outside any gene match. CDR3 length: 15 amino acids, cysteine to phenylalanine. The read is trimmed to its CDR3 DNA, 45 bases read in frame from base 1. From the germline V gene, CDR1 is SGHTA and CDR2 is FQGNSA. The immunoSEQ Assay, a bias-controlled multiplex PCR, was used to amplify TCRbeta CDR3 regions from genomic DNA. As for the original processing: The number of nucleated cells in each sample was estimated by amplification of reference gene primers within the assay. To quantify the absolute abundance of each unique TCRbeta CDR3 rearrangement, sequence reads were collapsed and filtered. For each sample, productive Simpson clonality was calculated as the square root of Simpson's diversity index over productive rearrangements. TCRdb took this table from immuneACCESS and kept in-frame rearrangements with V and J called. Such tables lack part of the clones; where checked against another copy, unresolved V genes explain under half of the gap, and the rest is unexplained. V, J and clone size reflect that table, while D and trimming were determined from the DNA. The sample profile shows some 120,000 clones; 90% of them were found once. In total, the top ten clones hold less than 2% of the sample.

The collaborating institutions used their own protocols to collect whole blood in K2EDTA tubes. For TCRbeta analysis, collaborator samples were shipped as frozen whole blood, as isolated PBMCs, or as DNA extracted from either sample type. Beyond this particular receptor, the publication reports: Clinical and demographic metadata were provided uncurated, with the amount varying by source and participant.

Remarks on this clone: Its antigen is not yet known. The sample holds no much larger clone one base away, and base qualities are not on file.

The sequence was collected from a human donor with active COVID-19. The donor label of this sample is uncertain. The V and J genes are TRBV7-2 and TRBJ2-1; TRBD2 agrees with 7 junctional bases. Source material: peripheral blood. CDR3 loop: CASSPTSPYNNEQFF. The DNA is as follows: TGTGCCAGCAGCCCGACTAGCCCGTATAACAATGAGCAGTTCTTC.